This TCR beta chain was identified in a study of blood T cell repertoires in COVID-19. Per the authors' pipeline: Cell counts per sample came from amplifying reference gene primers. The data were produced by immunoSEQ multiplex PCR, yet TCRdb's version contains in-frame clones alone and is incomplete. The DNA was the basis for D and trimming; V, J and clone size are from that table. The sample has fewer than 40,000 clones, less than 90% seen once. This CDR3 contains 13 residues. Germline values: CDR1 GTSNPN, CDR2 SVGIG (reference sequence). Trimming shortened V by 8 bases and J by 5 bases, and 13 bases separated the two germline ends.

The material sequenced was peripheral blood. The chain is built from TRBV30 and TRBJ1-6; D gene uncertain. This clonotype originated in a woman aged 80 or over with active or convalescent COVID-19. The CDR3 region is CAGSRLNNSPLHF. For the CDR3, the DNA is TGTGCCGGGTCGCGGCTAAATAATTCACCCCTCCACTTT.